The clone carrying this T cell receptor (beta chain) was seen at least ten times. Its antigen is unknown. The source of the sample is a study of neurological immune-mediated disorders. The study, taken as a whole, reports: HTLV-1-associated myelopathy led in TCR clonal expansion, while multiple sclerosis ranked lowest, below healthy controls.

TCRdb independently ran MiXCR on the 5' RACE reads; one entry per CDR3 protein. The sample comprises some 60,000 distinct CDR3 sequences, roughly 10% of which are singletons, and roughly an eighth rests with the top ten. Time point described: longitudinal time-point 2. Losses at the gene ends were 6 bases for V and 4 bases for J; bases not matched to a gene: 7. The CDR3 runs to 14 residues. The germline V gene has CDR1 MDHEN and CDR2 SYDVKM. The rearrangement links TRBV28 to TRBJ2-7, with 9 bases identical to TRBD1. Specimen: PBMCs. The origin of this receptor is a young man in good health. CDR3 residues: CASRRTGQGYEQYF. CDR3 nucleotides: TGTGCCAGCAGGCGCACGGGACAGGGATACGAGCAGTACTTC.